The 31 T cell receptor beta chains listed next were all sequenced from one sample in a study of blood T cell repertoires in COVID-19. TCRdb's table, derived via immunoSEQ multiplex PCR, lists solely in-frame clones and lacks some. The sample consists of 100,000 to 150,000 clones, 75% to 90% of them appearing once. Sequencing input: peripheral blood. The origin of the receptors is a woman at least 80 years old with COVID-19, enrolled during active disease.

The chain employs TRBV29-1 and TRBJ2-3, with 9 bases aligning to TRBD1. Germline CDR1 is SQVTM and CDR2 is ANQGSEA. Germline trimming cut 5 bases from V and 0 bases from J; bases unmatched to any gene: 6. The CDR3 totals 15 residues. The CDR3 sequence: CSVTGQGKSTDTQYF. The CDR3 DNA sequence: TGCAGCGTTACGGGACAGGGCAAAAGCACAGATACGCAGTATTTT.

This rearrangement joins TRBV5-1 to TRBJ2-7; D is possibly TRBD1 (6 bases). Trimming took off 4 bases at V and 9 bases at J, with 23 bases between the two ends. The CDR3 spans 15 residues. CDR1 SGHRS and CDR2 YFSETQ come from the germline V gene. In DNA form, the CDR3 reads TGCGCCAGCAGCATCAAGACAGGTGGTAACTTGGGGCAGTACTTC. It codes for CASSIKTGGNLGQYF.

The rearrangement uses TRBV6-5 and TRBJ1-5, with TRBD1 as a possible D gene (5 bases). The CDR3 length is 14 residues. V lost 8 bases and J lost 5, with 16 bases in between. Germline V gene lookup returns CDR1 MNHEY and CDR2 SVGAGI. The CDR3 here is CASRGGQLHQPQHF. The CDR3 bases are TGTGCCAGCCGGGGGGGTCAACTTCATCAGCCCCAGCATTTT.

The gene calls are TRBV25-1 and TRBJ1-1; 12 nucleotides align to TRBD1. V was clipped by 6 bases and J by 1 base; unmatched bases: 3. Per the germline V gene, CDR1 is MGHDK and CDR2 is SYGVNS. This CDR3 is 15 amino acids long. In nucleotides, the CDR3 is TGTGCCAGCAGGGGGACAGGGGGCCCGAACACTGAAGCTTTCTTT. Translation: CASRGTGGPNTEAFF.

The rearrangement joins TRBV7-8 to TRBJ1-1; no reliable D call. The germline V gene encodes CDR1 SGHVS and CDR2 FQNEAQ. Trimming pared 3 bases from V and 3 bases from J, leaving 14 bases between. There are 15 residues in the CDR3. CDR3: CASSFLVGAYTEAFF. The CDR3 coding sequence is TGTGCCAGCAGCTTTCTCGTGGGCGCATACACTGAAGCTTTCTTT.

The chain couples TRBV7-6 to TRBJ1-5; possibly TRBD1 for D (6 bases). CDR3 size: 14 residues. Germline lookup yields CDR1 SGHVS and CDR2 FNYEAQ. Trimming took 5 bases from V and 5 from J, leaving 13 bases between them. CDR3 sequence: CASSRSGGDQPQHF. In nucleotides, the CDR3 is TGTGCCAGCAGCCGCAGCGGGGGCGATCAGCCCCAGCATTTT.

The CDR3 DNA follows: TGTGCCACCTCCTATGGCTCTGGAAACACCATATATTTT. Translated, it gives CATSYGSGNTIYF. The chain couples TRBV6-6 to TRBJ1-3; D gene uncertain. The CDR3 is 13 amino acids. Germline V gene lookup returns CDR1 MNHNY and CDR2 SVGAGI (reference sequence). V was cut by 10 bases and J by 0 bases, with 10 bases left in between.

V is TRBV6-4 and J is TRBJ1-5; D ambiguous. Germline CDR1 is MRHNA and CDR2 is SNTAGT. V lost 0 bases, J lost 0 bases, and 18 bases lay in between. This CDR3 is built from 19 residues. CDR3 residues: CASSDSLRSWPYSNQPQHF. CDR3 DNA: TGTGCCAGCAGTGACTCGCTACGGAGTTGGCCTTATAGCAATCAGCCCCAGCATTTT.

The CDR3 spells CSVARGAHEQYF. CDR3 coding DNA: TGCAGCGTTGCACGGGGGGCCCACGAGCAGTACTTC. V and J are TRBV29-1 and TRBJ2-7, with D possibly being TRBD2 (7 bases). V was trimmed by 4 bases and J by 5 bases, leaving 12 bases between them. The CDR3 is 12 residues long. Germline CDR1 SQVTM, CDR2 ANQGSEA.

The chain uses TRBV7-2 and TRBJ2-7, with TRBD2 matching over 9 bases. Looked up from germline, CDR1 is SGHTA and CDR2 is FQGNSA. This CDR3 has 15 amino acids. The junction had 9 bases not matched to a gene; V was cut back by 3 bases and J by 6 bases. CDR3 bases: TGTGCCAGCAGCTTCTATAGTGCGGGAGGGCCCGAGCAGTACTTC. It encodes CASSFYSAGGPEQYF.

CDR3 nucleotide sequence: TGTGCCAGCAGTCGTATCACCGGCACTGAAGCTTTCTTT. This codes for CASSRITGTEAFF. This rearrangement joins TRBV14 to TRBJ1-1; D uncertain. Germline V gene lookup returns CDR1 SGHDN and CDR2 FVKESK. Trimming removed 6 bases at V and 4 bases at J, with 12 bases between. This CDR3 spans 13 amino acids.

The CDR3 spells CASSPTDSNQPQHF. Here the CDR3 DNA reads TGTGCCAGCTCACCGACAGATAGCAATCAGCCCCAGCATTTT. V and J are TRBV18 and TRBJ1-5; possible D gene TRBD1, 5 bases. Trimming stripped 3 bases from V and 0 bases from J, with 6 bases between. Germline CDR1 reads KGHSH; CDR2 reads LQKENI. The CDR3 loop spans 14 amino acids.

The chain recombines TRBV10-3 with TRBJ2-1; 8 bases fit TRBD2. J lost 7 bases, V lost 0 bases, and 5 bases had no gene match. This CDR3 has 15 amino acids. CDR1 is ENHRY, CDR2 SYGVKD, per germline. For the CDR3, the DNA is TGTGCCATCAGTGAGTCTAGCGGGATAAGGAATGAGCAGTTCTTC. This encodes CAISESSGIRNEQFF.

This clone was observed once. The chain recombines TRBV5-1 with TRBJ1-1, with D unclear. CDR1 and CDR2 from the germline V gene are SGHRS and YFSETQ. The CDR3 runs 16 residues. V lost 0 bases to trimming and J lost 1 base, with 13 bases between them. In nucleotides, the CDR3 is TGCGCCAGCAGCTTGGCGTCGGGTAGTAGGAACACTGAAGCTTTCTTT. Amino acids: CASSLASGSRNTEAFF.

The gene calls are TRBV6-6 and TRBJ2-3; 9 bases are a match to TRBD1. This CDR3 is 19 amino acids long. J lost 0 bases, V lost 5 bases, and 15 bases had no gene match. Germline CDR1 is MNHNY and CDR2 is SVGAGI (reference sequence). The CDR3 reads CASSPKGPRGQGSTDTQYF. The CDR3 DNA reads TGTGCCAGCAGTCCCAAGGGCCCCCGGGGACAGGGAAGCACAGATACGCAGTATTTT.

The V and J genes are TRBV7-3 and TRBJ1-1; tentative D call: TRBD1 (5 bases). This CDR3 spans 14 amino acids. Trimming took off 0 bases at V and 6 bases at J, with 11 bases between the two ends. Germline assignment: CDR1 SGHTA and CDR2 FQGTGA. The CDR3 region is CASSLTPRAAEAFF. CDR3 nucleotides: TGTGCCAGCAGCTTAACCCCCAGGGCGGCTGAAGCTTTCTTT.

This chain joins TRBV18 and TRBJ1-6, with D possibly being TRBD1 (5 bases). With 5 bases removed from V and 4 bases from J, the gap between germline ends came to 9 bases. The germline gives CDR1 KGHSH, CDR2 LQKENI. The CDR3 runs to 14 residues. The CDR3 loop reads CASSSTGYNSPLHF. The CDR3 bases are TGTGCCAGCTCATCCACAGGATATAATTCACCCCTCCACTTT.

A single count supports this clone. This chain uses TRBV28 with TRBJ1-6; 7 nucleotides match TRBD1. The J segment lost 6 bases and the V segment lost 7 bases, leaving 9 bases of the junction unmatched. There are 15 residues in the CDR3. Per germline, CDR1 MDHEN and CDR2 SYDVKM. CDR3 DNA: TGTGCCAGCAAGAAGGGGACAGACCTTAATTCACCCCTCCACTTT. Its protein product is CASKKGTDLNSPLHF.

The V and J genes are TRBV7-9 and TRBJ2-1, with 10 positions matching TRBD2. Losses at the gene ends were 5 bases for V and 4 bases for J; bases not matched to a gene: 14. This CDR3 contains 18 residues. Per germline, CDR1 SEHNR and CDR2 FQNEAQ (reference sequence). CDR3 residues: CASSRIVVLAGPYNEQFF. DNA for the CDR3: TGTGCCAGCAGCCGAATAGTGGTACTAGCGGGACCGTACAATGAGCAGTTCTTC.

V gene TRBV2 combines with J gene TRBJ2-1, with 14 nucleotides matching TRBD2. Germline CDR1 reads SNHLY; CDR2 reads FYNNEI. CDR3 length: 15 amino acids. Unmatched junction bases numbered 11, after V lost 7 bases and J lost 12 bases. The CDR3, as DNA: TGTGCCAGCACCGCCGGGACTAGCGGGAGCTTAAGGCAGTTCTTC. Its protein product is CASTAGTSGSLRQFF. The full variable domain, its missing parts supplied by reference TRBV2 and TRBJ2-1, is EPEVTQTPSHQVTQMGQEVILRCVPISNHLYFYWYRQILGQKVEFLVSFYNNEISEKSEIFDDQFSVERPDGSNFTLKIRSTKLEDSAMYFCASTAGTSGSLRQFFGPGTRLTVL.

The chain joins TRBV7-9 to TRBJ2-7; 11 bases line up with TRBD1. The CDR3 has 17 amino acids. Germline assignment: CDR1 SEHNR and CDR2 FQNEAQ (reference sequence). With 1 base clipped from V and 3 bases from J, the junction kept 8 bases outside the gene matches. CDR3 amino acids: CASSLGLGQGGFYEQYF. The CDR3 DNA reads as TGTGCCAGCAGCTTAGGTCTGGGACAGGGGGGATTCTACGAGCAGTACTTC.

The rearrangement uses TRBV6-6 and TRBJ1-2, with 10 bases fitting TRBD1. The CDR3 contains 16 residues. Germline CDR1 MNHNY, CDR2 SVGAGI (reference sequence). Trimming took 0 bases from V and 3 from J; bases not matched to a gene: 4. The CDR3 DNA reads TGTGCCAGCAGTTACTCGATGACAGGGGGCTACTATGGCTACACCTTC. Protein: CASSYSMTGGYYGYTF.

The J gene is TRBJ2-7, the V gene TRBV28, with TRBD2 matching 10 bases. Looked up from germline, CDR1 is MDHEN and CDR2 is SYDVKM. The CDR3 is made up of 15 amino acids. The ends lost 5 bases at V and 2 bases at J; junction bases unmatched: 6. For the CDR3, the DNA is TGTGCCAGCAGTAGGTCTAGCGGGGGTACCTACGAGCAGTACTTC. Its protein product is CASSRSSGGTYEQYF.

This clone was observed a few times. CDR3 in amino acids: CASSEDINYGYTF. CDR3 bases: TGTGCCAGTAGTGAAGACATCAACTATGGCTACACCTTC. The rearrangement uses TRBV19 and TRBJ1-2, with D unresolved. The CDR3 length is 13 residues. Trimming pared 5 bases from V and 2 bases from J, leaving 9 bases between. CDR1 is LNHDA and CDR2 is SQIVND in the germline V gene (reference sequence).

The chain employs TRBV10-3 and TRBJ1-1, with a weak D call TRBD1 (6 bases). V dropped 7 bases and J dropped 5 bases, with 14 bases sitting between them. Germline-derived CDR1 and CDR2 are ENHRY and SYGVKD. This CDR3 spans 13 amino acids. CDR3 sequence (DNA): TGTGCCATCAACAGGGCCCAGGGGACTGAAGCTTTCTTT. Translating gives CAINRAQGTEAFF.

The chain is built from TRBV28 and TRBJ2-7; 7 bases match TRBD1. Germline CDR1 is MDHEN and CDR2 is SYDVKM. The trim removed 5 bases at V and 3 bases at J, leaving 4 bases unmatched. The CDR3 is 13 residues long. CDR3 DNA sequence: TGTGCCAGCAGTCCGACAGGGAACTACGAGCAGTACTTC. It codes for CASSPTGNYEQYF.

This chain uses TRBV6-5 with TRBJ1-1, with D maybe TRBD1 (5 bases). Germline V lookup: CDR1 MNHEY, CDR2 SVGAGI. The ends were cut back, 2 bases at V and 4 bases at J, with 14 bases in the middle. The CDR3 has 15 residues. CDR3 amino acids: CASSYGGFSGTEAFF. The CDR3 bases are TGTGCCAGCAGTTACGGGGGGTTTAGTGGCACTGAAGCTTTCTTT.

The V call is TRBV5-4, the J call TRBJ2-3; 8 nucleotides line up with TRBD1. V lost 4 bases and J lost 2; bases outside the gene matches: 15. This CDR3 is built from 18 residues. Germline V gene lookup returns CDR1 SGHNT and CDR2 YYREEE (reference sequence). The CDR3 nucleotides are TGTGCCAGCAGCCGACCAGGGGGCGCAGGGCAAGTCACAGATACGCAGTATTTT. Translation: CASSRPGGAGQVTDTQYF.

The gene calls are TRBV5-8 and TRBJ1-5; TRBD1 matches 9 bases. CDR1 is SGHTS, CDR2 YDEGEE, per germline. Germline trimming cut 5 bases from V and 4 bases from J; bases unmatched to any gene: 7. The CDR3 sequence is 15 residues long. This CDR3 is CASRTKGQGNQPQHF. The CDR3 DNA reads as TGTGCCAGCAGAACCAAAGGACAGGGGAATCAGCCCCAGCATTTT.

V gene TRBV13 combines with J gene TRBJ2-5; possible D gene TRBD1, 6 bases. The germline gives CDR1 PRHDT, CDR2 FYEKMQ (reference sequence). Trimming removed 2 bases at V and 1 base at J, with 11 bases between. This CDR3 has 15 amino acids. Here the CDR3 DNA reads TGTGCCAGCAGCTTAAATCAGGGGCCCCAAGAGACCCAGTACTTC. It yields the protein CASSLNQGPQETQYF.

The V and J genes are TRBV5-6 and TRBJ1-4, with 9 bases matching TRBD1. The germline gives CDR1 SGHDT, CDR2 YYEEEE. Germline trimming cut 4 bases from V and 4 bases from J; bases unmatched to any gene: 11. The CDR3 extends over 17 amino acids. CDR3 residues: CASSRGTGTGINEKLFF. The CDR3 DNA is TGTGCCAGCAGCCGCGGTACCGGGACAGGGATTAATGAAAAACTGTTTTTT.